What follows is one T cell receptor (beta chain) and its context. J was trimmed by 4 bases and V by 3 bases; bases with no gene match: 7. Germline lookup yields CDR1 SGHNT and CDR2 YYREEE (reference sequence). The CDR3 totals 16 residues. This sample was taken from a study of blood T cell repertoires in COVID-19. Patients of the Seattle cohort, enrolled during active infection, were followed longitudinally. Profiled with immunoSEQ multiplex PCR; TCRdb holds only in-frame clones, not every one. The profile shows 250,000 to 350,000 clones, 88% of them singletons. The origin of this receptor is a woman between 25 and 40 years old with COVID-19, enrolled during active disease. Specimen: peripheral blood. The chain carries TRBV5-4 and TRBJ2-3; 11 nucleotides line up with TRBD2. The CDR3 spells CASSSQTSGTADTQYF. The CDR3 nucleotides read TGTGCCAGCAGCTCCCAGACTAGCGGGACAGCAGATACGCAGTATTTT.